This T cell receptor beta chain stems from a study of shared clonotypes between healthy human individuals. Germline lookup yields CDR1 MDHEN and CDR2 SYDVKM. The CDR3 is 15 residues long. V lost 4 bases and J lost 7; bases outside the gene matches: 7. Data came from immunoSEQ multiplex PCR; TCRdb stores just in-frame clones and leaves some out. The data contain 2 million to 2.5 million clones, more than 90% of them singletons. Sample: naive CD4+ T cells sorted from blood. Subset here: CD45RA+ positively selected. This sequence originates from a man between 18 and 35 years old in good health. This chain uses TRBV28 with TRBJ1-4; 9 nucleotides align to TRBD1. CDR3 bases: TGTGCCAGCAGTTCCCCGACAGGGGGAGTTGAAAAACTGTTTTTT. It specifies CASSSPTGGVEKLFF.